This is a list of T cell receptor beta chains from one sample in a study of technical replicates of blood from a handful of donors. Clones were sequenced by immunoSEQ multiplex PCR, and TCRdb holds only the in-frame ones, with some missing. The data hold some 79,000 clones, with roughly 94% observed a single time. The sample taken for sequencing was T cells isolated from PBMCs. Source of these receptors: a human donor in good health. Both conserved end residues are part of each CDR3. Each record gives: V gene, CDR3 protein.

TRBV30,CAWQRALQGIEQYF
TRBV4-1,CASSQPGQGSYEQYF
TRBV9,CASSVGLGTAATFMNTEAFF
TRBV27,CASSSRPFSRENTGELFF
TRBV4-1,CASSQLDSEHGYTF
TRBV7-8,CASSPREGAMGFTGELFF
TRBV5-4,CASSLYSGDDEQFF
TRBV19,CASSILGSGDYGYTF
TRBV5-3,CAGYRMNTEAFF
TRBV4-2,CASSQDLGTEAFF
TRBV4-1,CASSLQGPSNQPQHF
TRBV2,CASSTTGYYEQYF
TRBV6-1,CASSEYLRGSSYEQYF
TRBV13,CASSLGTSRGEQYF
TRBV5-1,CASSSHLLRGSMTSYEQYF
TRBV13,CASSLQGQLNYGYTF
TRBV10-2,CASSGDRKTYNEQFF
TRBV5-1,CASSLTGMGTGELFF